This paragraph reports one TCR beta chain. This sample is part of a study of shared clonotypes between healthy human individuals. About the study: The cohort comprised a couple of women and a few men. Their ages spanned 18 to 49 years.

Cells designated naive CD8 were CD45RO-negative and were positively selected for CCR7, with terminally differentiated effector memory CD45RA+ cells excluded. V lost 5 bases and J 6 bases, leaving 19 bases between the germline ends. The CDR3 is 15 amino acids. Germline lookup yields CDR1 MNHEY and CDR2 SMNVEV (reference sequence). The method was immunoSEQ multiplex PCR; TCRdb's version includes in-frame clones alone and lacks a portion of them. The sample shows about 700,000 clones, 90% to 95% of them seen only once. This TCR derives from a young man in good health. The genes are TRBV27 and TRBJ2-5; D is perhaps TRBD1 (7 bases). Input material: naive CD8+ T cells sorted from blood. CDR3 in amino acids: CASSGGGSAIKTQYF. The CDR3 region has the DNA TGTGCCAGCAGTGGAGGGGGCTCTGCGATAAAGACCCAGTACTTC.